The present TCR beta chain was sequenced within a study of CD8 T cells in ankylosing spondylitis. Findings and limits, study-wide: Prior literature has documented some motif variants in synovial fluid and blood from reactive arthritis. Ankylosing spondylitis blood appeared to carry a characteristic TCR beta motif of roughly 8 highly homologous variants.

TCR beta libraries were made by quantitative 5'-RACE with molecular barcodes. One entry per CDR3 protein, called by TCRdb with MiXCR from the 5' RACE reads. Among some 270,000 distinct CDR3 sequences, roughly a third were seen once, and the ten largest hold around 4%. Germline assignment: CDR1 DFQATT and CDR2 SNEGSKA (reference sequence). The CDR3 consists of 15 residues. The V and J ends lost 6 bases and 1 base respectively, with 17 bases between them. This clonotype was counted between two and nine times. Its specificity is unknown. V and J are TRBV20-1 and TRBJ2-3, with a weak D call TRBD2 (5 bases). The sample taken for sequencing was blood, either unsorted or a sorted T cell fraction (not recorded which). The TCR was taken from a male donor with ankylosing spondylitis or in good health (not recorded which). In nucleotides, the CDR3 is TGCAGTGCCGAATCCGGGGAGTCGGGCACAGATACGCAGTATTTT. Its translation: CSAESGESGTDTQYF.